There are a few counts of the clone carrying this T cell receptor beta chain. This sample was taken from a study of T cell responses to AZD1222 COVID-19 vaccine. Profiling relied on immunoSEQ multiplex PCR, and the TCRdb table lists in-frame clones only, not all of them. The top ten hold about 9.7% of the sample, which has around 100,000 clones, roughly four fifths seen once. The sequencing used peripheral blood, collected on day 0 of AZD1222 vaccination. The TCR originated in an adult in good health.

As DNA, the CDR3 is TGTGCCAGCAGTCACAGGGAAGGAGGCAATCAGCCCCAGCATTTT. Protein sequence: CASSHREGGNQPQHF. The chain employs TRBV2 and TRBJ1-5; tentatively, D is TRBD1 (6 bases). The V gene lost 5 bases and the J gene lost 2 bases, with 13 bases spanning the gap. Germline CDR1 SNHLY, CDR2 FYNNEI. This CDR3 has 15 residues.